The 16 T cell receptor beta chains presented below share a single source sample, sequenced in a study of blood T cell repertoires in COVID-19. The data were produced by immunoSEQ multiplex PCR, yet TCRdb's version contains in-frame clones alone and is incomplete. This repertoire shows about 230,000 clones, nearly 90% found once; its top ten account for less than 15%. The specimen sequenced was peripheral blood. These receptors were taken from a woman between 18 and 29 years old who had recovered from COVID-19.

The chain recombines TRBV9 with TRBJ1-2; perhaps TRBD1 as D (5 bases). The CDR3 length is 14 residues. Germline CDR1 and CDR2: SGDLS and YYNGEE. Deletions cut 4 bases from V and 8 bases from J, with 18 bases between. In DNA form, the CDR3 reads TGTGCCAGCAGCATTAATCACGGGAGGGGAGGCTACACCTTC. Protein sequence: CASSINHGRGGYTF.

The sample holds one count of this clone. V gene TRBV5-1 combines with J gene TRBJ2-1, with D unclear. The CDR3 runs 13 residues. V was trimmed by 7 bases and J by 0 bases, leaving 8 bases between them. Germline V gives CDR1 SGHRS, CDR2 YFSETQ. CDR3 nucleotide sequence: TGCGCCAGCGGATGGAGCTCCTACAATGAGCAGTTCTTC. Translation gives CASGWSSYNEQFF.

The rearrangement uses TRBV4-3 and TRBJ2-5; the match to TRBD1 covers 7 bases. Germline V gene lookup returns CDR1 LGHNA and CDR2 YSLEER. V was pared by 1 base and J by 2 bases, with 4 bases of the junction left unmatched. This CDR3 has 15 amino acids. The chain's CDR3 is CASSQGTDRQETQYF. CDR3 DNA sequence: TGCGCCAGCAGCCAAGGAACGGACAGGCAAGAGACCCAGTACTTC.

The chain is built from TRBV7-9 and TRBJ1-5, with D hard to call. Germline CDR1 reads SEHNR; CDR2 reads FQNEAQ (reference sequence). The CDR3 sequence is 14 residues long. V lost 5 bases to trimming and J lost 8 bases, with 16 bases between them. The CDR3 here is CASSPGQPLEPQHF. In DNA, the CDR3 is TGTGCCAGCAGCCCCGGTCAGCCTCTAGAGCCCCAGCATTTT.

This clone was detected only a few times. This rearrangement joins TRBV20-1 to TRBJ2-1, with D unresolved. Trimming shortened V by 3 bases and J by 4 bases, and 22 bases separated the two germline ends. This CDR3 region has 17 residues. Germline CDR1 and CDR2: DFQATT and SNEGSKA (reference sequence). CDR3 DNA sequence: TGCAGTGCTAGTTCGTCGTTCGGCCAGGTATCATACAATGAGCAGTTCTTC. It is translated as CSASSSFGQVSYNEQFF.

V is TRBV7-3 and J is TRBJ2-7; 9 bases are shared with TRBD2. The CDR3 extends over 17 amino acids. The V segment lost 5 bases and the J segment 2 bases; nucleotides outside the gene matches: 13. CDR1 and CDR2 (germline): SGHTA, FQGTGA. This CDR3 is CASSHERGAGGPYEQYF. As DNA, the CDR3 is TGTGCCAGCAGCCACGAACGTGGAGCGGGAGGACCCTACGAGCAGTACTTC.

This chain joins TRBV16 and TRBJ2-5, with 11 bases lining up with TRBD1. In germline, CDR1 is KGHSY, CDR2 FQNENV. The CDR3 spans 16 residues. J lost 4 bases, V lost 2 bases, and 6 bases had no gene match. The CDR3 DNA reads as TGTGCCAGCAGCCAAACCGGGACAGGGGGACGAGAGACCCAGTACTTC. This gives the protein CASSQTGTGGRETQYF.

This clone was seen only a few times. V and J are TRBV4-3 and TRBJ2-2; 9 nucleotides align to TRBD2. The length of the CDR3 is 17 residues. V was pared by 4 bases and J by 7 bases, with 13 bases of the junction left unmatched. Germline V gene lookup returns CDR1 LGHNA and CDR2 YSLEER. CDR3 nucleotides: TGCGCCAGCAGCCTAGAAATAGCGGGAGTAAGAGTCGGGGAGCTGTTTTTT. Translating gives CASSLEIAGVRVGELFF.

The chain has TRBV7-6 and TRBJ2-1; 11 nucleotides agree with TRBD2. Germline CDR1 is SGHVS and CDR2 is FNYEAQ. Germline trimming cut 5 bases from V and 4 bases from J; bases unmatched to any gene: 4. The CDR3 extends over 15 amino acids. In nucleotides, the CDR3 is TGTGCCAGCAGCCGTACTAGCGGGAGTTACAATGAGCAGTTCTTC. This encodes CASSRTSGSYNEQFF.

The chain combines TRBV27 with TRBJ1-1; 8 nucleotides align to TRBD1. The J segment lost 11 bases and the V segment lost 5 bases, leaving 10 bases of the junction unmatched. CDR3 length: 13 residues. Germline V gene sequence: CDR1 MNHEY, CDR2 SMNVEV (reference sequence). CDR3 nucleotides: TGTGCCAGCAGTCCGACAGGGGAGGTGGACGCTTTCTTT. Residues: CASSPTGEVDAFF.

V and J are TRBV7-2 and TRBJ2-2, with a possible D match to TRBD2 (5 bases). The length of the CDR3 is 14 residues. V shed 5 bases and J shed 7 bases, with 14 bases lying between them. The germline gives CDR1 SGHTA, CDR2 FQGNSA. CDR3 sequence: CASSPQEVIGELFF. The CDR3 DNA reads TGTGCCAGCAGCCCTCAGGAGGTAATCGGGGAGCTGTTTTTT.

This clone was seen only a few times. This chain uses TRBV6-5 with TRBJ1-4, with a weak D call TRBD1 (6 bases). Germline lookup yields CDR1 MNHEY and CDR2 SVGAGI. This CDR3 has 15 amino acids. V gave up 2 bases and J gave up 4 bases, with 11 bases separating them. CDR3 protein: CASSYRGTINEKLFF. The CDR3 nucleotides are TGTGCCAGCAGTTACAGGGGGACAATTAATGAAAAACTGTTTTTT.

The rearrangement links TRBV18 to TRBJ1-4; 7 bases are a match to TRBD1. The germline V gene encodes CDR1 KGHSH and CDR2 LQKENI. The trim removed 2 bases at V and 6 bases at J, leaving 6 bases unmatched. The CDR3 has 15 amino acids. The DNA for the CDR3 is TGTGCCAGCTCACCATCGGGACAGAAGGATGAAAAACTGTTTTTT. It specifies CASSPSGQKDEKLFF.

The V gene is TRBV25-1, the J gene TRBJ1-4, with a weak D call TRBD1 (6 bases). Deletions cut 9 bases from V and 4 bases from J, with 18 bases between. This CDR3 contains 15 residues. Germline lookup yields CDR1 MGHDK and CDR2 SYGVNS. CDR3 nucleotide sequence: TGTGCCAGTCTATTGGGGACAACGCATAATGAAAAACTGTTTTTT. Encoded protein: CASLLGTTHNEKLFF.

This chain links TRBV29-1 with TRBJ1-1; TRBD1 agrees at 7 bases. The CDR3 covers 12 residues. The V gene's germline CDR1 is SQVTM and CDR2 ANQGSEA. J lost 3 bases, V lost 6 bases, and 4 bases had no gene match. This CDR3 is CSVQGDYTEAFF. The CDR3 bases are TGCAGCGTCCAGGGGGATTACACTGAAGCTTTCTTT.

This sequence joins TRBV6-5 and TRBJ1-1; tentatively, D is TRBD1 (5 bases). The V gene's germline CDR1 is MNHEY and CDR2 SVGAGI. The length of the CDR3 is 13 residues. V was shortened by 11 bases and J by 11 bases, with 24 bases between the two germline ends. CDR3 amino acids: CAAGRLSPGGAFF. The CDR3, as DNA: TGTGCCGCGGGCAGGCTATCACCTGGGGGGGCTTTCTTT.